The rows below give T cell receptor beta chains drawn from one sample of a study of blood T cell repertoires in COVID-19. Clones were read by immunoSEQ multiplex PCR, and TCRdb kept only the in-frame ones, dropping some. This sample yields over 110,000 clones, of which under 90% are seen a single time; 3.5% belongs to the top ten. The sample taken for sequencing was peripheral blood. All receptors derive from a man aged 65-85 years who had recovered from COVID-19. Each CDR3 is given with its conserved first and last residue. The D gene is left open where the match is weak. Part of the rows lack a size; the others show once, few, many or a class for expanded clones.

-	TRBV18	TRBJ1-4	-	TGTGCCAGCTCACCACCGTGGGCGGAAAAACTGTTTTTT	CASSPPWAEKLFF
-	TRBV29-1	TRBJ1-2	-	TGCAGCGTTCCTACCGTGGGGGGGGATGGCTACACCTTC	CSVPTVGGDGYTF
TRBD2	TRBV11-2	TRBJ2-5	few	TGTGCCAGCGCGGATTGGGCTAGCGGGAAAGAGACCCAGTACTTC	CASADWASGKETQYF
TRBD1	TRBV18	TRBJ2-7	few	TGTGCCAGCTCACCAGGGACAGGCTACGAGCAGTACTTC	CASSPGTGYEQYF
-	TRBV14	TRBJ2-6	-	TGTGCCAACAAGACCTTCGACAGCCGTGGGGCCAACGTCCTGACTTTC	CANKTFDSRGANVLTF
-	TRBV12-2	TRBJ1-5	-	TGTGCAAGTCGCCCAAAGACAGGTCTATATCAGCCCCAGCATTTT	CASRPKTGLYQPQHF
-	TRBV5-6	TRBJ1-3	-	TGTGCCAGCAGCCATTACAGGGATAGCTCTGGAAACACCATATATTTT	CASSHYRDSSGNTIYF
TRBD1	TRBV5-1	TRBJ1-6	-	TGCGCCAGCAGTACCGGGACAGTAAATTCACCCCTCCACTTT	CASSTGTVNSPLHF
-	TRBV13	TRBJ2-7	-	TGTGCCAGCAGCTCATCCAGGGGCCACGAGCAGTACTTC	CASSSSRGHEQYF
TRBD1	TRBV19	TRBJ2-6	-	TGTGCCAGTAGTCAATCAGGGGAAGGGGGCTGGACTGGGGCCAACGTCCTGACTTTC	CASSQSGEGGWTGANVLTF
TRBD1	TRBV4-3	TRBJ2-1	-	TGCGCCAGCAGCCAAATGACAGGGAAGGGCTCCTACAATGAGCAGTTCTTC	CASSQMTGKGSYNEQFF
-	TRBV6-1	TRBJ2-1	-	TGTGCCAGCAGTGAAGCGGGACTGACGACCTACAATGAGCAGTTCTTC	CASSEAGLTTYNEQFF
TRBD2	TRBV18	TRBJ2-1	-	TGTGCCAGCTCACCACTAAGCGGGAGTTACAATGAGCAGTTCTTC	CASSPLSGSYNEQFF
-	TRBV27	TRBJ2-1	-	TGTGCCAGCAGTTTATGGCCAGGGCCCTACAATGAGCAGTTCTTC	CASSLWPGPYNEQFF
TRBD1	TRBV11-3	TRBJ1-5	-	TGTGCCAGCAGCCAAAAGTGGGGGACAGGGGGTCAGCCCCAGCATTTT	CASSQKWGTGGQPQHF
-	TRBV12-3/TRBV12-4	TRBJ1-5	-	TGTGCCAGCAGTTTTACAGCCCATCAGCCCCAGCATTTT	CASSFTAHQPQHF